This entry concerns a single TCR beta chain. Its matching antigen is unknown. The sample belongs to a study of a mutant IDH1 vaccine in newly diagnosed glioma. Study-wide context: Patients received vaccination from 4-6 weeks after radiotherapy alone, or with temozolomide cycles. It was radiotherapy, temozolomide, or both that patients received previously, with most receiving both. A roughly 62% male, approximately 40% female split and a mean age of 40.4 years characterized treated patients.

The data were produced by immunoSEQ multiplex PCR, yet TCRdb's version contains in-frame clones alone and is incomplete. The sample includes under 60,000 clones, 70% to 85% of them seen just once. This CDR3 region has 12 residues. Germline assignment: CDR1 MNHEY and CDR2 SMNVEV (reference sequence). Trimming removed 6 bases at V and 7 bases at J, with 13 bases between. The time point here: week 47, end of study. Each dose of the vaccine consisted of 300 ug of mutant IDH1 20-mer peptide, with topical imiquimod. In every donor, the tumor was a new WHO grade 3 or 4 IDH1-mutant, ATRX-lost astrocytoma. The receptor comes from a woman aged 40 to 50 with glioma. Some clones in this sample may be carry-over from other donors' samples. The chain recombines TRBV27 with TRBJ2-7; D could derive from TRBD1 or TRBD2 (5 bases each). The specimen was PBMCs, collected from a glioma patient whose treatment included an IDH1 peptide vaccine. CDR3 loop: CASSRTGQEQYF. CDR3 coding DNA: TGTGCCAGCAGCAGGACGGGGCAGGAGCAGTACTTC.